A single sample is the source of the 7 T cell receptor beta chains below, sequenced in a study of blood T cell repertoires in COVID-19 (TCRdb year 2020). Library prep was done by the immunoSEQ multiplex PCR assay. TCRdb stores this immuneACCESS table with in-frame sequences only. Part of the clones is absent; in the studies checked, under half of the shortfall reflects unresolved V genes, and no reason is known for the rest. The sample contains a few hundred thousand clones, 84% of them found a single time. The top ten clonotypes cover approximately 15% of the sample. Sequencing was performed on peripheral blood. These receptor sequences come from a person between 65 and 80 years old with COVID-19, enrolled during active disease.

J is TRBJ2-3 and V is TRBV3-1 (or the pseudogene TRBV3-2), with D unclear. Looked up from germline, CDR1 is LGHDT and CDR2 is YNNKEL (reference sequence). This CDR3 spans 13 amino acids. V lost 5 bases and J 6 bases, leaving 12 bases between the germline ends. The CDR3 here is CASSLNPRDTQYF. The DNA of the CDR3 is TGTGCCAGCAGCTTAAACCCCAGGGATACGCAGTATTTT.

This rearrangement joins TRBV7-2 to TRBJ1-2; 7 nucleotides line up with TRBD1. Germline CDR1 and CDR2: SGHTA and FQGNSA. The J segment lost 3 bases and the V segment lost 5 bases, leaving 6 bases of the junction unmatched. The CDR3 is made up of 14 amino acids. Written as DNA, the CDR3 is TGTGCCAGCAGCGCGACAGGGCGGGACTATGGCTACACCTTC. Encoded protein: CASSATGRDYGYTF.

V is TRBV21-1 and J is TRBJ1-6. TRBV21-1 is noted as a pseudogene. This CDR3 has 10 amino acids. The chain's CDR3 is CASSLPSLHF. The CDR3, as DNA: TGTGCCAGCAGCCTCCCCTCCCTCCACTTT.

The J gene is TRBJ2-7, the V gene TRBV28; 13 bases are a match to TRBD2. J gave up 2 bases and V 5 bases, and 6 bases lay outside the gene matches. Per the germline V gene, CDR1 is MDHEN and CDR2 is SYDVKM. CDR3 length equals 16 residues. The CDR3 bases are TGTGCCAGCAGTCCCCCGGGACTAGCGGGAACCTACGAGCAGTACTTC. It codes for CASSPPGLAGTYEQYF.

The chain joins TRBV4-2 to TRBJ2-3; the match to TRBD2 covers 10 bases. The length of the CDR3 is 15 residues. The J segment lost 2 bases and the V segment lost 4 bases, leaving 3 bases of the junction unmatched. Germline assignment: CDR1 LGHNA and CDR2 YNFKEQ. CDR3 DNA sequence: TGTGCCAGCAGCCCAGCGGGAGGGTCCACAGATACGCAGTATTTT. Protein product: CASSPAGGSTDTQYF.

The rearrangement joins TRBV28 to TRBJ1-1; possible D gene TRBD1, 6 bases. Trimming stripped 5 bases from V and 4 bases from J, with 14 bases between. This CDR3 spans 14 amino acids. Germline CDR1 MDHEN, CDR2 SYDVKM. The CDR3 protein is CASSPQGGTTEAFF. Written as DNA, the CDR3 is TGTGCCAGCAGTCCACAGGGTGGGACCACTGAAGCTTTCTTT.

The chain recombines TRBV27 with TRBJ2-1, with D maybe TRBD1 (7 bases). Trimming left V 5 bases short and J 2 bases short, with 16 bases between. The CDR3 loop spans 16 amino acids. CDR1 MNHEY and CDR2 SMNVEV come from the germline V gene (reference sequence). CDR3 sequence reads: CASSPYRGTAYNEQFF. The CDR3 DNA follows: TGTGCCAGCAGTCCCTACCGGGGGACAGCCTACAATGAGCAGTTCTTC.